This T cell receptor beta chain came from a study of shared clonotypes between healthy human individuals. Deep level was the assay's run setting. Unsorted PBMC samples were amplified in replicate PCRs containing around 310 ng DNA, tens of thousands of T cell genomes. DNA from unsorted PBMC was sequenced on ten immunoSEQ deep assay plates. Authors' methods: ImmunoSEQ junction-only sequences lacked quality scores, so their filtering differed. The repertoire was sequenced with immunoSEQ multiplex PCR; TCRdb's copy has only in-frame clones and lacks some. V and J calls and clone size follow that table, whereas D and trimming were derived from the DNA. This table has some 530,000 clones, approximately 82% appearing once. CDR3 length: 12 residues. In germline, CDR1 is SGHTA, CDR2 FQGNSA. Trimming cost V 3 bases and J 10 bases; bases outside gene matches: 1.

The V call is TRBV7-2, the J call TRBJ2-1, with 9 nucleotides matching TRBD2. Source material: PBMCs. The TCR comes from a woman between 40 and 55 years old in good health. Some clones in this sample may be carry-over from other donors' samples. CDR3 sequence: CASSFLAGEQFF. As DNA, the CDR3 is TGTGCCAGCAGCTTTCTAGCGGGAGAGCAGTTCTTC.